The clone carrying this T cell receptor (beta chain) came up many times. The antigen is not known. After template switching added a universal primer site, the resulting cDNA carried unique molecular identifiers. TCRdb re-called the 5' RACE reads through MiXCR, storing one row per CDR3 protein. Of fewer than 250,000 distinct CDR3 sequences listed, around 7.6% were seen once; the top ten hold roughly 5.4%. This sample was included in a study of identical twins. Study conclusions and caveats: Beta out-of-frame sequences showed weaker excess twin sharing. The authors noted that invariant MAIT and iNKT cells could partly confound zero-insertion analyses.

Looked up from germline, CDR1 is SEHNR and CDR2 is FQNEAQ (reference sequence). Trimming removed 9 bases at V and 4 bases at J, with 19 bases between. The CDR3 runs 14 residues. These data were also filed under a second study, of yellow fever vaccine responses in identical twins. As reported in that work: As reported, the vaccine T cell response of twins seemed partly convergent and partly personalized.

The chain has TRBV7-9 and TRBJ2-7, with D possibly TRBD2 on 5 matching bases. Sequencing used CD8+ T cells sorted from blood. The receptor was derived from a woman aged 18-30 years in good health. This CDR3 is CASRPEGARYEQYF. The CDR3 region has the DNA TGTGCCAGTCGGCCAGAGGGAGCTCGGTACGAGCAGTACTTC.